The T cell receptor (beta chain) under discussion was sequenced for a study of OX40 agonist ivuxolimab in advanced cancers. Of note for this clone: Its antigen is undetermined.

Sequenced by immunoSEQ multiplex PCR; TCRdb stores in-frame clones only, minus some. The data contain 20,000 to 25,000 clones, about 86% of them singletons. The study's findings and limits: Averaging showed that CD8+ T cells had more expanded clones than CD4+ did.

It was autoimmune disease history or systemic immunosuppression that excluded patients. Trimming stripped 10 bases from V and 6 bases from J, with 18 bases between. There are 14 residues in the CDR3. Germline assignment: CDR1 MNHNS and CDR2 SASEGT. Sample: CD4+ or CD8+ T cells sorted from blood, taken in a trial of the OX40 agonist ivuxolimab. The chain recombines TRBV6-1 with TRBJ2-2, with D perhaps TRBD1 (6 bases). This sequence originates from an adult with an advanced solid tumor such as melanoma, head and neck, liver or kidney cancer. Here the CDR3 reads CATLPTGSAGELFF. The CDR3 DNA sequence: TGTGCCACCCTACCAACAGGGTCAGCCGGGGAGCTGTTTTTT.